The rows below give T cell receptor beta chains drawn from one sample of a study of cytomegalovirus exposure and HLA in healthy donors. This table comes from immunoSEQ multiplex PCR, and its TCRdb copy is limited to in-frame clones, with some not included. The sample has 97,000 or so clones; around 88% are singletons. What was sequenced was PBMCs. The receptors shown here come from a woman aged 30 to 39 in good health and CMV-seronegative. The CDR3 runs from the conserved cysteine through the conserved F or W. D genes are given only for firm matches. Not every row has a clone size; where given, it reads once, few, many or a size class.

>TRBJ2-3|TRBV11-2|.|.
CASSLVSNADTQYF
TGTGCCAGCAGCTTAGTCTCGAACGCGGATACGCAGTATTTT
>TRBJ2-7|TRBV7-6|.|.
CASSLGRDSGHEQYF
TGTGCCAGCAGCTTAGGGAGGGACAGCGGCCACGAGCAGTACTTC
>TRBJ2-5|TRBV6-6|.|TRBD2
CASKIAGVRETQYF
TGTGCCAGCAAGATAGCGGGAGTTCGAGAGACCCAGTACTTC
>TRBJ1-3|TRBV5-4|once|.
CASSLYTGNTIYF
TGTGCCAGCAGCCTTTACACGGGAAACACCATATATTTT
>TRBJ2-1|TRBV2|.|.
CASSPGSSYNEQFF
TGTGCCAGCAGCCCCGGGAGCTCCTACAATGAGCAGTTCTTC
>TRBJ2-7|TRBV10-3|.|TRBD1
CAISEGWQGEREYF
TGTGCCATCAGTGAAGGGTGGCAGGGGGAAAGAGAGTACTTC
>TRBJ2-5|TRBV18|.|TRBD1
CASSLTGQGETQYF
TGTGCCAGCTCACTCACGGGACAGGGGGAGACCCAGTACTTC
>TRBJ2-1|TRBV12-5|.|TRBD2
CASGWGGGNEQFF
TGTGCTAGTGGTTGGGGGGGAGGCAATGAGCAGTTCTTC
>TRBJ2-5|TRBV18|.|.
CASSPRSQETQYF
TGTGCCAGCTCACCAAGGAGCCAAGAGACCCAGTACTTC
>TRBJ1-1|TRBV28|.|TRBD1
CAIAQGDRVGTEAFF
TGTGCCATCGCGCAAGGGGACAGGGTGGGCACTGAAGCTTTCTTT
>TRBJ2-6|TRBV19|.|.
CATPSGSGANVLTF
TGTGCCACCCCTTCCGGCTCTGGGGCCAACGTCCTGACTTTC
>TRBJ1-2|TRBV7-3|.|.
CASSLGRTNYGYTF
TGTGCCAGCAGCTTAGGCCGTACTAACTATGGCTACACCTTC
>TRBJ2-7|TRBV6-1|.|.
CASSEGGGYWDYEQYF
TGTGCCAGCAGTGAAGGTGGCGGGTACTGGGACTACGAGCAGTACTTC
>TRBJ2-7|TRBV10-3|.|.
CAIREGGLTYEQYF
TGTGCCATCAGGGAGGGAGGCCTAACCTACGAGCAGTACTTC
>TRBJ1-2|TRBV28|.|.
CASSTHGGAPYGYTF
TGTGCCAGCAGCACCCACGGCGGGGCCCCTTATGGCTACACCTTC
>TRBJ2-2|TRBV27|.|.
CASSPTTGELFF
TGTGCCAGCAGTCCAACAACCGGGGAGCTGTTTTTT
>TRBJ1-5|TRBV27|.|TRBD1
CASGQVNQPQHF
TGTGCCAGCGGACAGGTCAATCAGCCCCAGCATTTT
>TRBJ1-2|TRBV7-9|.|.
CASSLAGEQGWINYGYTF
TGTGCCAGCAGCTTGGCGGGAGAACAGGGCTGGATAAACTATGGCTACACCTTC
>TRBJ2-1|TRBV27|.|TRBD2
CASSLRGLAEFF
TGTGCCAGCAGTTTACGGGGACTAGCAGAGTTCTTC
>TRBJ2-1|TRBV7-6|.|TRBD2
CASSLTPRIAGGILSYNEQFF
TGTGCCAGCAGCTTAACCCCTCGGATAGCGGGGGGAATCTTATCCTACAATGAGCAGTTCTTC
>TRBJ2-3|TRBV5-6|.|TRBD2
CASSYGRGYTQYF
TGTGCCAGCAGCTACGGGCGGGGGTATACGCAGTATTTT
>TRBJ1-2|TRBV9|.|.
CASSERPHGDHTF
TGTGCCAGCAGCGAGCGGCCCCACGGGGATCACACCTTC
>TRBJ1-5|TRBV9|.|.
CASSPGQKDQPQHF
TGTGCCAGCAGCCCTGGACAAAAAGATCAGCCCCAGCATTTT
>TRBJ1-2|TRBV6-6|.|.
CASSYGQRGYTF
TGTGCCAGCAGTTACGGACAGAGAGGCTACACCTTC
>TRBJ1-6|TRBV5-1|once|.
CASSSGRAGSYNSPLHF
TGCGCCAGCAGCTCCGGCAGGGCCGGGTCCTATAATTCACCCCTCCACTTT
>TRBJ2-1|TRBV6-5|.|TRBD1
CASSYRGRGLYNEQFF
TGTGCCAGCAGTTACCGGGGCAGGGGGCTTTACAATGAGCAGTTCTTC
>TRBJ2-3|TRBV27|once|.
CASSREFIGGGLTDTQYF
TGTGCCAGCAGTAGGGAATTCATAGGGGGTGGACTCACAGATACGCAGTATTTT
>TRBJ1-3|TRBV5-1|.|TRBD1
CASSLGDSSSGNTIYF
TGCGCCAGCAGCTTGGGGGACAGCAGCTCTGGAAACACCATATATTTT
>TRBJ2-7|TRBV6-5|.|TRBD1
CASSSTRGTGSYEQYF
TGTGCCAGCAGTTCCACCCGCGGGACAGGGTCTTACGAGCAGTACTTC
>TRBJ1-2|TRBV5-6|.|TRBD1
CASGTGTYGYTF
TGTGCCAGCGGGACAGGGACCTATGGCTACACCTTC
>TRBJ2-1|TRBV29-1|.|TRBD2
CSVRTSGTRREQFF
TGCAGCGTGAGAACGTCCGGGACTAGAAGAGAGCAGTTCTTC
>TRBJ2-7|TRBV29-1|.|TRBD2
CSVETSGRLYEQYF
TGCAGCGTTGAGACTAGCGGGAGGCTCTACGAGCAGTACTTC
>TRBJ2-3|TRBV2|.|.
CASSESTSTDTQYF
TGTGCCAGCAGCGAAAGCACCAGCACAGATACGCAGTATTTT
>TRBJ2-1|TRBV15|few|TRBD2
CATRRLAGVGNEQFF
TGTGCCACCAGACGACTAGCGGGAGTTGGTAATGAGCAGTTCTTC
>TRBJ2-5|TRBV2|few|TRBD1
CASNKGQPSETQYF
TGTGCCAGCAACAAGGGACAGCCCTCAGAGACCCAGTACTTC
>TRBJ1-2|TRBV7-9|.|.
CASSWDSERGYTF
TGTGCCAGCAGCTGGGACTCCGAGCGTGGCTACACCTTC
>TRBJ1-2|TRBV6-1|.|.
CASSTGYGYTF
TGTGCCAGCAGTACAGGGTATGGCTACACCTTC
>TRBJ1-1|TRBV9|.|.
CASSVGHPNTEAFF
TGTGCCAGCAGCGTAGGACATCCGAACACTGAAGCTTTCTTT
>TRBJ2-7|TRBV9|.|.
CASSGGAGRSYEQYF
TGTGCCAGCAGCGGAGGAGCGGGCCGCTCCTACGAGCAGTACTTC
>TRBJ1-1|TRBV2|.|.
CASPPGEAFF
TGTGCCAGCCCCCCGGGGGAAGCTTTCTTT
>TRBJ2-5|TRBV2|.|TRBD2
CASSQQTSGRETQYF
TGTGCCAGCAGCCAACAGACTAGCGGGAGGGAGACCCAGTACTTC
>TRBJ1-1|TRBV29-1|.|TRBD1
CSVGGGQGASEAFF
TGCAGCGTTGGAGGGGGGCAGGGGGCTTCTGAAGCTTTCTTT
>TRBJ1-5|TRBV6-1|.|.
CASSATSYQPQHF
TGTGCCAGCAGCGCCACAAGTTATCAGCCCCAGCATTTT
>TRBJ2-1|TRBV5-1|.|.
CASSPRVAADSFF
TGCGCCAGCAGCCCCCGGGTGGCAGCAGATTCGTTCTTC
>TRBJ1-2|TRBV10-3|once|.
CAIGQSSYGYTF
TGTGCCATCGGGCAGTCGTCCTATGGCTACACCTTC
>TRBJ2-1|TRBV11-2|.|TRBD2
CASSLTGTSGRDEQFF
TGTGCCAGCAGCTTAACGGGGACTAGCGGGAGAGATGAGCAGTTCTTC
>TRBJ2-1|TRBV4-2|.|.
CASSQSVDRGYNEQFF
TGTGCCAGCAGCCAGTCCGTCGACCGGGGCTACAATGAGCAGTTCTTC
>TRBJ2-7|TRBV7-2|once|.
CASSTIGGIDEQYF
TGTGCCAGCAGCACAATAGGGGGTATCGACGAGCAGTACTTC
>TRBJ2-2|TRBV5-1|.|TRBD2
CASSLGLAEAGELFF
TGCGCCAGCAGCTTGGGACTAGCCGAGGCCGGGGAGCTGTTTTTT
>TRBJ1-1|TRBV7-8|.|.
CASSPRQGDTEAFF
TGTGCCAGCAGCCCGAGACAAGGGGACACTGAAGCTTTCTTT
>TRBJ2-3|TRBV2|.|TRBD2
CASKVNAGGGDTQYF
TGTGCCAGCAAGGTCAACGCGGGGGGCGGAGATACGCAGTATTTT
>TRBJ1-1|TRBV6-5|once|.
CAAQSIYTEAFF
TGTGCCGCACAATCGATTTACACTGAAGCTTTCTTT
>TRBJ1-1|TRBV28|.|.
CASSLPGGSAEAFF
TGTGCCAGCAGTCTCCCCGGGGGGTCTGCTGAAGCTTTCTTT
>TRBJ2-7|TRBV7-8|once|TRBD1
CASSSLDRTLSYYEQYF
TGTGCCAGCAGCTCCTTGGACAGGACCCTCTCCTACTACGAGCAGTACTTC
>TRBJ1-5|TRBV28|.|.
CASSLSGGSNQPQHF
TGTGCCAGCAGTTTGTCCGGGGGGAGCAATCAGCCCCAGCATTTT
>TRBJ2-3|TRBV7-2|.|TRBD2
CASSSRKSGTTTGTDTQYF
TGTGCCAGCAGCTCACGTAAGAGCGGGACGACCACGGGTACAGATACGCAGTATTTT
>TRBJ2-5|TRBV2|.|TRBD2
CASSGAGGPQETQYF
TGTGCCAGCAGTGGCGCGGGAGGGCCCCAAGAGACCCAGTACTTC